This T cell receptor beta chain was retrieved from a study of blood T cell repertoires in COVID-19. Individuals aged roughly 18 to 95 years were recruited from approximately 22 US areas. Germline V lookup: CDR1 SGHVS, CDR2 FNYEAQ. V lost 4 bases to trimming and J lost 7 bases, with 10 bases between them. The CDR3 sequence is 12 residues long. The repertoire was sequenced with immunoSEQ multiplex PCR; TCRdb's copy has only in-frame clones and lacks some. Among about 160,000 clones listed, around 80% were seen once. This sequence was found in a woman aged 50 to 60 in a cohort exposed to, infected with or recovered from COVID-19 (not recorded which). Sequenced sample: PBMCs or T cells enriched from blood (not recorded which). The genes are TRBV7-6 and TRBJ1-1; D gene uncertain. CDR3 residues: CASSSRLGEAFF. CDR3 nucleotide sequence: TGTGCCAGCAGCTCCAGGTTGGGTGAAGCTTTCTTT.